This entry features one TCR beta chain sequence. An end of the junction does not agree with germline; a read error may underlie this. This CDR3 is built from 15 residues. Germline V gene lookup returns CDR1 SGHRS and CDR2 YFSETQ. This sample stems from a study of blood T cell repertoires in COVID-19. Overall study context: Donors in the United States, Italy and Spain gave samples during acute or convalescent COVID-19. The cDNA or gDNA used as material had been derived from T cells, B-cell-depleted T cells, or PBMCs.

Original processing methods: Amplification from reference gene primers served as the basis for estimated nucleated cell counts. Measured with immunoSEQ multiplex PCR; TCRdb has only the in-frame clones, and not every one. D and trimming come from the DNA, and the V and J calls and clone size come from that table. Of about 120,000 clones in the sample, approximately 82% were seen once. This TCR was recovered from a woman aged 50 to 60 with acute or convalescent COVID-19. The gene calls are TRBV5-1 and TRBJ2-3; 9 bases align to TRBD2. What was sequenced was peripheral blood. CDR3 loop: CARRRAGGSTDTQYF. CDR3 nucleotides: TGCGCCCGCAGACGGGCGGGGGGGAGCACAGATACGCAGTATTTT.